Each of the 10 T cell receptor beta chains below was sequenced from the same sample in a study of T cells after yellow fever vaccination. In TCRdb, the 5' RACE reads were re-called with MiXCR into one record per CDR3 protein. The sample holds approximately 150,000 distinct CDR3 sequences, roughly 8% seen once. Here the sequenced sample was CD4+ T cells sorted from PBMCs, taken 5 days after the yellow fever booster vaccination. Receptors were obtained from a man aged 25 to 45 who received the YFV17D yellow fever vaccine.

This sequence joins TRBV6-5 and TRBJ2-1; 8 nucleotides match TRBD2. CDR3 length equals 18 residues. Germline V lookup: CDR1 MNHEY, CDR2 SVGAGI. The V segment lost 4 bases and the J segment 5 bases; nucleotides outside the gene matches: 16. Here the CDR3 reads CASSWRQGRATSDNEQFF. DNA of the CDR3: TGTGCCAGCAGTTGGCGTCAGGGACGAGCGACTAGCGACAATGAGCAGTTCTTC.

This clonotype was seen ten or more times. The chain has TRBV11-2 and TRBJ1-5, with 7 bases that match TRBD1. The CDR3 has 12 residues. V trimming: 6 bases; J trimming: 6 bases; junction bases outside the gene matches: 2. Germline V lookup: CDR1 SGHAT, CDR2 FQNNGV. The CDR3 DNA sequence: TGTGCCAGCAGTGACAGGGCTCAGCCCCAGCATTTT. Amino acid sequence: CASSDRAQPQHF.

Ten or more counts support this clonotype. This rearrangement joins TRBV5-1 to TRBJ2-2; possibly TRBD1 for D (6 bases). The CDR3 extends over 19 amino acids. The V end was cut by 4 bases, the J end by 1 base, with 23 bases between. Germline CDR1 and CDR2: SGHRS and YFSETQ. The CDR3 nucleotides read TGCGCCAGCAGCCCCGGGTGGGGTAACAGGGTCCTGAACACCGGGGAGCTGTTTTTT. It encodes CASSPGWGNRVLNTGELFF.

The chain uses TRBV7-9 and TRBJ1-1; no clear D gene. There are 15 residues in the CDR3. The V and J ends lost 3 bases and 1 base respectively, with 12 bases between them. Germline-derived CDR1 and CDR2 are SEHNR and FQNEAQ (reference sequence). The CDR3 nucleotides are TGTGCCAGCAGCTTCGGGATCCTTTCGAACACTGAAGCTTTCTTT. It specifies CASSFGILSNTEAFF.

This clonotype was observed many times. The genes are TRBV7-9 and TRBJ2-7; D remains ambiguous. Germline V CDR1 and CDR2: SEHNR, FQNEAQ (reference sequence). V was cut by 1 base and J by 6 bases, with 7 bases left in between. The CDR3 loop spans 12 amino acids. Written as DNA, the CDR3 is TGTGCCAGCAGCTTAGGAGGCGGCGAGCAGTACTTC. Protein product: CASSLGGGEQYF. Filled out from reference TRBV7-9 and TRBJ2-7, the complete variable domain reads DTGVSQNPRHKITKRGQNVTFRCDPISEHNRLYWYRQTLGQGPEFLTYFQNEAQLEKSRLLSDRFSAERPKGSFSTLEIQRTEQGDSAMYLCASSLGGGEQYFGPGTRLTVT.

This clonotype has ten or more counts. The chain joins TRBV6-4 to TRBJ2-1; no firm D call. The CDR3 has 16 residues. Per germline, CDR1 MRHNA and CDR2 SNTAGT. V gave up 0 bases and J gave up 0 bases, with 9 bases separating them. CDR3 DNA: TGTGCCAGCAGTGACTCGGCACGGAGCTCCTACAATGAGCAGTTCTTC. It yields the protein CASSDSARSSYNEQFF.

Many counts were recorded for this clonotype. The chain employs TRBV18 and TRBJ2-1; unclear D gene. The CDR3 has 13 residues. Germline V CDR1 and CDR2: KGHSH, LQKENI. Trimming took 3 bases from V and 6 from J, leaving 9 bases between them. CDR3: CASSPAGSNEQFF. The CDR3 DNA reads TGTGCCAGCTCACCGGCAGGTAGCAATGAGCAGTTCTTC. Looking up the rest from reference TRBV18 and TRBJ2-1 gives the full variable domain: NAGVMQNPRHLVRRRGQEARLRCSPMKGHSHVYWYRQLPEEGLKFMVYLQKENIIDESGMPKERFSAEFPKEGPSILRIQQVVRGDSAAYFCASSPAGSNEQFFGPGTRLTVL.

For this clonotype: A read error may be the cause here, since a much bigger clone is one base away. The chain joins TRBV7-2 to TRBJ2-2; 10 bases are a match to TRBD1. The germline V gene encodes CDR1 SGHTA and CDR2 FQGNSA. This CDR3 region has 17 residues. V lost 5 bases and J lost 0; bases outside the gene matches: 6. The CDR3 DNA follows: TGTGCCAGCAGCGACAGACAGGGGGCGCCGAACACCGGGGAGCTGTTTTTT. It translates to CASSDRQGAPNTGELFF.

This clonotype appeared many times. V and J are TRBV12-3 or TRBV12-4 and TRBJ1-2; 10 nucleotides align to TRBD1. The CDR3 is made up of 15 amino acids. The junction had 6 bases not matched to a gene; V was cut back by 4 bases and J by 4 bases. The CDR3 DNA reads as TGTGCCAGCAGTTCGAGGACAGGGGGGGCCTATGGCTACACCTTC. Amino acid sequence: CASSSRTGGAYGYTF.

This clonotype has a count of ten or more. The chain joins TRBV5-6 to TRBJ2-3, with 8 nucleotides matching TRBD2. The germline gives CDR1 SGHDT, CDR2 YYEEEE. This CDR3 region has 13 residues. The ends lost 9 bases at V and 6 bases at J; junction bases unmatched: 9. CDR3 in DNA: TGTGCCACCACCCGGGGGGGCAAGGATACGCAGTATTTT. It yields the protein CATTRGGKDTQYF. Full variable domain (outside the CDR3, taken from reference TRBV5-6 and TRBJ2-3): DAGVTQSPTHLIKTRGQQVTLRCSPKSGHDTVSWYQQALGQGPQFIFQYYEEEERQRGNFPDRFSGHQFPNYSSELNVNALLLGDSALYLCATTRGGKDTQYFGPGTRLTVL.